The 30 T cell receptor beta chains below come from one sample, sequenced in a study of identical twins. Each CDR3 protein gets one entry after TCRdb re-called the 5' RACE reads with MiXCR. The sample contains 500,000 to 600,000 distinct CDR3 sequences, around 20% of which appear only once. The sample was also linked to a second study, of T cells expressing NK-cell markers.

The sample taken for sequencing was CD4+ T cells sorted from blood. Receptors were obtained from a woman under 30 in good health.

There are a few counts of this clonotype. V usage is TRBV7-9 and J usage is TRBJ2-1, with a weak D call TRBD2 (6 bases). The ends were cut back, 2 bases at V and 6 bases at J, with 17 bases in the middle. The germline gives CDR1 SEHNR, CDR2 FQNEAQ (reference sequence). CDR3 size: 16 residues. CDR3 loop: CASSLRLGTGFNEQFF. The CDR3 nucleotides read TGTGCCAGCAGCTTACGTCTAGGGACTGGATTCAATGAGCAGTTCTTC.

The genes are TRBV5-1 and TRBJ2-5; D might be TRBD1 (5 bases). Deletions cut 0 bases from V and 11 bases from J, with 14 bases between. This CDR3 contains 13 residues. Germline V CDR1 and CDR2: SGHRS, YFSETQ. The CDR3 nucleotides read TGCGCCAGCAGCTTGGATAGGGGAATTCGGCAGTACTTC. Translated, it gives CASSLDRGIRQYF.

This clonotype was seen a single time. The junction departs from germline at one end; a sequencing error may be responsible. The V gene is TRBV7-7, the J gene TRBJ2-5; TRBD1 is a possible D gene (5 bases). Germline V gene sequence: CDR1 SSHAT, CDR2 FNYEAQ (reference sequence). CDR3 length: 15 residues. In nucleotides, the CDR3 is TGTGCTAGCAGCTCAGAGGTCATATTTGGGGCCACCCAGTACTTC. Its translation: CASSSEVIFGATQYF. Variable domain in full (rest from reference TRBV7-7 and TRBJ2-5): GAGVSQSPRYKVTKRGQDVTLRCDPISSHATLYWYQQALGQGPEFLTYFNYEAQPDKSGLPSDRFSAERPEGSISTLTIQRTEQRDSAMYRCASSSEVIFGATQYFGPGTRLLVL.

This clonotype was seen only a few times. The rearrangement uses TRBV4-3 and TRBJ2-1; a weak D match, TRBD2 (5 bases). Germline CDR1 LGHNA, CDR2 YSLEER. The CDR3 spans 15 residues. The germline V and J ends were trimmed by 1 base and 4 bases, with 11 bases remaining between them. For the CDR3, the DNA is TGCGCCAGCAGCCAAGGGGAGCGGCCATACAATGAGCAGTTCTTC. Encoded protein: CASSQGERPYNEQFF.

This clonotype was counted only a few times. The rearrangement links TRBV5-1 to TRBJ1-2, with TRBD1 as a possible D gene (5 bases). There are 14 residues in the CDR3. Germline V gene lookup returns CDR1 SGHRS and CDR2 YFSETQ. V was pared by 0 bases and J by 4 bases, with 10 bases between. CDR3 coding DNA: TGCGCCAGCAGCTTGGAGCACAGGAGCTATGGCTACACCTTC. Its translation: CASSLEHRSYGYTF.

This clonotype was picked up a small number of times. The chain uses TRBV5-1 and TRBJ1-2; TRBD1 might be the D (6 bases). CDR3 length: 16 amino acids. Germline loops: CDR1 SGHRS, CDR2 YFSETQ. V was trimmed by 1 base and J by 2 bases, leaving 15 bases between them. CDR3 in amino acids: CASSLLSGTQNYGYTF. The CDR3 DNA is TGCGCCAGCAGCTTGCTGAGCGGGACACAAAACTATGGCTACACCTTC.

The rearrangement uses TRBV5-1 and TRBJ1-4; 7 bases fit TRBD1. The CDR3 has 15 amino acids. CDR1 and CDR2 from the germline V gene are SGHRS and YFSETQ. V dropped 2 bases and J dropped 5; count of bases not matched to a gene: 6. CDR3 in amino acids: CASSFRGQANEKLFF. The CDR3, as DNA: TGCGCCAGCAGCTTCCGCGGACAGGCCAATGAAAAACTGTTTTTT.

The chain is built from TRBV4-3 and TRBJ2-1, with 10 positions matching TRBD1. After removal of 1 base from V and 6 bases from J, the junction contained 12 bases not matched to a gene. The CDR3 runs 18 residues. CDR1 LGHNA and CDR2 YSLEER come from the germline V gene. This CDR3 is CASSQAWWPGTGVNEQFF. The CDR3 DNA is TGCGCCAGCAGCCAAGCCTGGTGGCCCGGGACAGGGGTCAATGAGCAGTTCTTC.

The chain has TRBV6-5 and TRBJ1-4; 7 bases map to TRBD1. Losses at the gene ends were 1 base for V and 7 bases for J; bases not matched to a gene: 0. CDR3 length equals 13 residues. Per germline, CDR1 MNHEY and CDR2 SVGAGI. The CDR3 bases are TGTGCCAGCAGTTACTACAGGGGTGAAAAACTGTTTTTT. Translating it yields CASSYYRGEKLFF.

The chain carries TRBV14 and TRBJ2-5, with TRBD2 matching 8 bases. V shed 0 bases and J 5 bases; nucleotides not matched to a gene: 23. The CDR3 is 21 amino acids. Looked up from germline, CDR1 is SGHDN and CDR2 is FVKESK. For the CDR3, the DNA is TGTGCCAGCAGCCAAGATCCCTTGCGGGGGGCGGGAAGGCAGTACGTGGAGACCCAGTACTTC. It codes for CASSQDPLRGAGRQYVETQYF.

This clonotype was found many times. The gene calls are TRBV20-1 and TRBJ1-3; 10 bases map to TRBD1. Germline CDR1 reads DFQATT; CDR2 reads SNEGSKA (reference sequence). Unmatched junction bases numbered 1, after V lost 4 bases and J lost 7 bases. The CDR3 extends over 12 amino acids. The CDR3 DNA is TGCAGTGCTACGGACAGGGGGAACACCATATATTTT. This sequence encodes CSATDRGNTIYF.

Only a few counts were recorded for this clonotype. V usage is TRBV5-5 and J usage is TRBJ2-1; D gene unclear. V was clipped by 6 bases and J by 7 bases, with 8 bases between them. Germline assignment: CDR1 SGHKS and CDR2 YYEKEE (reference sequence). The CDR3 runs 11 residues. The CDR3 protein is CASTPGNEQFF. As DNA, the CDR3 is TGTGCCAGCACCCCAGGTAATGAGCAGTTCTTC.

This clonotype was seen a few times. The rearrangement uses TRBV10-3 and TRBJ2-1, with 8 positions matching TRBD2. After removal of 3 bases from V and 8 bases from J, the junction contained 18 bases not matched to a gene. CDR1 and CDR2 from the germline V gene are ENHRY and SYGVKD. CDR3 length: 18 amino acids. This CDR3 is CAISESSGSQGLRDEQFF. The CDR3 nucleotides read TGTGCCATCAGTGAATCTAGCGGGTCTCAAGGGCTAAGGGATGAGCAGTTCTTC.

This clonotype was picked up a small number of times. The chain carries TRBV27 and TRBJ2-7; 8 nucleotides match TRBD1. This CDR3 contains 13 residues. Germline CDR1 reads MNHEY; CDR2 reads SMNVEV (reference sequence). J lost 9 bases, V lost 8 bases, and 12 bases had no gene match. The DNA of the CDR3 is TGTGCCAGCTCCGAGGGTCAGGGGGCAGGGCAGTACTTC. Its protein is CASSEGQGAGQYF.

This clonotype turned up a few times. The V gene is TRBV7-9, the J gene TRBJ1-1; 11 bases fit TRBD1. Germline CDR1 SEHNR, CDR2 FQNEAQ (reference sequence). V was clipped by 6 bases and J by 8 bases; unmatched bases: 5. CDR3 length: 13 amino acids. CDR3 sequence: CASRRGQGEEAFF. The CDR3 nucleotides read TGTGCCAGCAGGAGGGGACAGGGGGAGGAAGCTTTCTTT.

The V and J genes are TRBV5-1 and TRBJ2-7, with a tentative D call TRBD1 (6 bases). This CDR3 has 15 amino acids. V gave up 0 bases and J gave up 3 bases, with 13 bases separating them. CDR1 and CDR2 from the germline V gene are SGHRS and YFSETQ. The CDR3 protein is CASSLGGTPSYEQYF. The CDR3 DNA reads TGCGCCAGCAGCTTGGGTGGGACACCGAGCTACGAGCAGTACTTC.

This clonotype occurred a few times. The rearrangement joins TRBV20-1 to TRBJ1-1; 7 bases map to TRBD1. The CDR3 is made up of 13 amino acids. Germline-derived CDR1 and CDR2 are DFQATT and SNEGSKA (reference sequence). V trimming: 6 bases; J trimming: 6 bases; junction bases outside the gene matches: 10. CDR3 protein: CSAGEHRGSEAFF. CDR3 bases: TGCAGTGCGGGAGAGCACAGGGGCTCTGAAGCTTTCTTT.

The chain joins TRBV6-5 to TRBJ2-5; D gene uncertain. Germline V lookup: CDR1 MNHEY, CDR2 SVGAGI. This CDR3 is built from 14 residues. V lost 0 bases to trimming and J lost 5 bases, with 10 bases between them. CDR3 amino acids: CASSYSRRAETQYF. For the CDR3, the DNA is TGTGCCAGCAGTTACTCCCGACGGGCCGAGACCCAGTACTTC.

This clonotype was seen a handful of times. The chain employs TRBV25-1 and TRBJ2-7; tentative D call: TRBD2 (6 bases). The CDR3 is 15 amino acids. Germline V gene lookup returns CDR1 MGHDK and CDR2 SYGVNS. Trimming took off 4 bases at V and 2 bases at J, with 15 bases between the two ends. Here the CDR3 DNA reads TGTGCCAGCAGTGTCACCGGGAGCCTAACCTACGAGCAGTACTTC. This translates into CASSVTGSLTYEQYF.

The rearrangement joins TRBV5-1 to TRBJ1-2, with TRBD1 matching 7 bases. Per the germline V gene, CDR1 is SGHRS and CDR2 is YFSETQ. The CDR3 is 15 residues long. After removal of 3 bases from V and 0 bases from J, the junction contained 5 bases not matched to a gene. The chain's CDR3 is CASSSGTATNYGYTF. The CDR3 DNA follows: TGCGCCAGCAGCTCGGGGACAGCTACTAACTATGGCTACACCTTC.

The V call is TRBV20-1, the J call TRBJ2-7, with TRBD2 matching 7 bases. CDR1 is DFQATT, CDR2 SNEGSKA, per germline (reference sequence). The length of the CDR3 is 12 residues. The V and J ends lost 6 bases and 3 bases, in that order; junction bases with no gene match: 5. This CDR3 is CSANSGFYEQYF. The CDR3 region has the DNA TGCAGTGCCAATAGCGGGTTCTACGAGCAGTACTTC.

This clonotype was seen repeatedly, ten times or more. An end of the junction differs from the germline gene, which may be a read error. This rearrangement joins TRBV5-1 to TRBJ2-5; a weak D match, TRBD1 (5 bases). CDR3 size: 14 residues. The germline V gene encodes CDR1 SGHRS and CDR2 YFSETQ. CDR3 nucleotides: TGTGCCAGCAGCTTAGGGGTTTCCCAAGAGACCCAGTACTTC. The encoded protein is CASSLGVSQETQYF.

This clonotype was counted between two and nine times. V gene TRBV29-1 combines with J gene TRBJ2-2, with TRBD1 matching 9 bases. Germline V gene sequence: CDR1 SQVTM, CDR2 ANQGSEA. Trimming took 6 bases from V and 6 from J; bases not matched to a gene: 5. This CDR3 is 13 amino acids long. As DNA, the CDR3 is TGCAGCGTCTGGACAGGGGTGGCCGGGGAGCTGTTTTTT. Protein: CSVWTGVAGELFF.

This clonotype showed up many times. The DNA for the CDR3 is TGTGCCAGCAGTTTGGGGAGAGCTCACAATCAGCCCCAGCATTTT. This gives the protein CASSLGRAHNQPQHF. The V call is TRBV12-3 or TRBV12-4, the J call TRBJ1-5, with unresolved D. This CDR3 is 15 amino acids long. V gave up 3 bases and J gave up 3 bases, with 12 bases separating them.

This clonotype has at least ten counts. The chain couples TRBV7-2 to TRBJ1-1; 7 bases match TRBD1. The CDR3 totals 14 residues. Germline-derived CDR1 and CDR2 are SGHTA and FQGNSA. Trimming took 5 bases from V and 6 from J; bases not matched to a gene: 9. Here the CDR3 DNA reads TGTGCCAGCAGCCTCAGACAGGGAGTGCCTGAAGCTTTCTTT. This gives the protein CASSLRQGVPEAFF.

A single count supports this clonotype. The genes are TRBV27 and TRBJ2-1; tentatively, D is TRBD1 (6 bases). Trimming cost V 5 bases and J 0 bases, with 17 bases left between them. The CDR3 is made up of 17 amino acids. Germline values: CDR1 MNHEY, CDR2 SMNVEV (reference sequence). CDR3: CASSQRTVNYSYNEQFF. The DNA of the CDR3 is TGTGCCAGCAGTCAACGGACAGTCAACTACTCCTACAATGAGCAGTTCTTC.

The chain joins TRBV20-1 to TRBJ2-3, with D tentatively TRBD2 (6 bases). Germline V gene lookup returns CDR1 DFQATT and CDR2 SNEGSKA (reference sequence). V gave up 5 bases and J gave up 4 bases, with 10 bases separating them. The CDR3 sequence is 12 residues long. CDR3 nucleotide sequence: TGCAGTGCTCACGGAGGGTCAGATACGCAGTATTTT. Its translation is CSAHGGSDTQYF.

The chain joins TRBV5-3 to TRBJ2-7, with 12 bases lining up with TRBD1. TRBV5-3 is given ORF status, its function remaining uncertain. V lost 9 bases, J lost 10 bases, and 20 bases stayed unmatched. This CDR3 contains 16 residues. The CDR3 region is CAISPRPGQGAFTQYF. The CDR3 DNA follows: TGTGCCATCAGCCCTAGACCGGGACAGGGGGCGTTCACCCAGTACTTC.

This clonotype appeared once. The V call is TRBV20-1, the J call TRBJ2-1, with 8 bases matching TRBD2. The CDR3 spans 14 residues. V was pared by 5 bases and J by 5 bases, with 8 bases of the junction left unmatched. CDR1 and CDR2 from the germline V gene are DFQATT and SNEGSKA (reference sequence). The CDR3 region is CSALSGSINNEQFF. Written as DNA, the CDR3 is TGCAGTGCTTTGAGCGGGAGCATAAACAATGAGCAGTTCTTC.

This chain connects TRBV7-9 to TRBJ2-7; perhaps TRBD1 as D (6 bases). The CDR3 has 15 amino acids. Looked up from germline, CDR1 is SEHNR and CDR2 is FQNEAQ (reference sequence). V lost 5 bases, J lost 6 bases, and 20 bases lay in between. The CDR3 here is CASSLYSGPGAEQYF. The CDR3 nucleotides read TGTGCCAGCAGCCTTTATTCGGGGCCAGGGGCCGAGCAGTACTTC. The full variable domain, rest sourced from reference TRBV7-9 and TRBJ2-7, is DTGVSQNPRHKITKRGQNVTFRCDPISEHNRLYWYRQTLGQGPEFLTYFQNEAQLEKSRLLSDRFSAERPKGSFSTLEIQRTEQGDSAMYLCASSLYSGPGAEQYFGPGTRLTVT.